This T cell receptor beta chain was identified during a study of cytomegalovirus exposure and HLA in healthy donors. The study's findings and limits: Presence/absence comparisons presumed near-even sequencing depth among donors.

Researchers ran the PCR with 60 Vbeta and 13 Jbeta primers. Repertoires were generated with immunoSEQ multiplex PCR, while TCRdb's copy carries only in-frame clones and drops some. The sample totals approximately 80,000 clones; its top ten clones hold around 1.1%. A remark on this clone: Its antigen is as yet unknown.

This CDR3 spans 15 amino acids. CDR1 is MGHDK and CDR2 is SYGVNS in the germline V gene. The V end lost 4 bases, the J end lost 1 base, and 13 bases lay between the germline ends. The rearrangement uses TRBV25-1 and TRBJ1-1; perhaps TRBD1 as D (6 bases). Sequenced material: PBMCs. The sequence derives from a woman in her thirties in good health and CMV-seronegative. The chain's CDR3 is CASSAVGTSNTEAFF. The CDR3 nucleotides read TGTGCCAGCAGTGCCGTCGGGACATCGAACACTGAAGCTTTCTTT.